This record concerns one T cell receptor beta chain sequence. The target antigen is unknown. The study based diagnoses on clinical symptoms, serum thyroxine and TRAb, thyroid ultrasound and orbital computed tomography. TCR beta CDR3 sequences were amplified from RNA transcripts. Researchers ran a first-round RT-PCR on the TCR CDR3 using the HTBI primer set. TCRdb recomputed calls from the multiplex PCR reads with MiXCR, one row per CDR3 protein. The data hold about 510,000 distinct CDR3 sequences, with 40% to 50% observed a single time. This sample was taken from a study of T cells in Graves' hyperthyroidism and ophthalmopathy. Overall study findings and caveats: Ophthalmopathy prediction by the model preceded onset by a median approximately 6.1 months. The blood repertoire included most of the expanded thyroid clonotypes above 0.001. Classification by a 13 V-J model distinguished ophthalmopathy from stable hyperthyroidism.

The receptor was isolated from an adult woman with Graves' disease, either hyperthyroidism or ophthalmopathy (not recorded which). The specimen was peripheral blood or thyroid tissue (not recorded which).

CDR3 sequence reads: CASMEYGYTF. CDR3 DNA sequence: TGTGCCAGCATGGAGTATGGCTACACCTTC. The chain recombines TRBV2 with TRBJ1-2; no firm D call. Looked up from germline, CDR1 is SNHLY and CDR2 is FYNNEI. Trimming took off 7 bases at V and 5 bases at J, with 5 bases between the two ends. The CDR3 runs to 10 residues.